Below, 19 T cell receptor beta chains from the same sample are listed, as sequenced in a study of T cell responses to AZD1222 COVID-19 vaccine. Using immunoSEQ multiplex PCR, the repertoire was profiled, and TCRdb retains in-frame clones only, with some absent. The sample records fewer than 200,000 clones, 88% being singletons. The material sequenced was peripheral blood, taken 28 days after the second AZD1222 dose. The receptors were gathered from an adult who received the AZD1222 COVID-19 vaccine.

This clone appeared once. V usage is TRBV5-4 and J usage is TRBJ2-1; 13 bases are shared with TRBD2. The germline V gene encodes CDR1 SGHNT and CDR2 YYREEE (reference sequence). V trimming: 2 bases; J trimming: 0 bases; junction bases outside the gene matches: 8. This CDR3 region has 19 residues. CDR3 amino acids: CASSLLAGGPSSSYNEQFF. CDR3 DNA: TGTGCCAGCAGCTTACTAGCGGGGGGGCCTTCGAGCTCCTACAATGAGCAGTTCTTC.

The chain carries TRBV3-1 (or the pseudogene TRBV3-2) and TRBJ1-2; 7 nucleotides align to TRBD1. Trimming cost V 4 bases and J 8 bases; bases outside gene matches: 4. Germline CDR1 and CDR2: LGHDT and YNNKEL (reference sequence). The length of the CDR3 is 12 residues. CDR3 sequence (DNA): TGTGCCAGCAGCCGGGACAGTGGGGGCTACACCTTC. Protein product: CASSRDSGGYTF.

The chain links TRBV9 to TRBJ2-1; 14 bases align to TRBD2. The CDR3 loop spans 21 amino acids. Losses at the gene ends were 4 bases for V and 0 bases for J; bases not matched to a gene: 15. The germline gives CDR1 SGDLS, CDR2 YYNGEE. DNA of the CDR3: TGTGCCAGCAGCCCCAGGATTGGAGGGACTAGCGGGGGAAGCTCCTACAATGAGCAGTTCTTC. Protein sequence: CASSPRIGGTSGGSSYNEQFF.

The genes are TRBV2 and TRBJ1-6; TRBD1 is a possible D gene (5 bases). The length of the CDR3 is 14 residues. The ends were cut back, 4 bases at V and 3 bases at J, with 7 bases in the middle. Per the germline V gene, CDR1 is SNHLY and CDR2 is FYNNEI. CDR3 residues: CASSAQGYNSPLHF. The CDR3 DNA follows: TGTGCCAGCAGTGCTCAGGGCTATAATTCACCCCTCCACTTT.

This chain connects TRBV12-3 or TRBV12-4 to TRBJ2-1; no clear D. V was clipped by 5 bases and J by 6 bases, with 8 bases between them. The CDR3 is 12 residues long. The CDR3 here is CASSGLSNEQFF. The CDR3 DNA is TGTGCCAGCAGTGGCTTGAGCAATGAGCAGTTCTTC.

This chain connects TRBV7-2 to TRBJ1-1; D is unresolved. Germline-derived CDR1 and CDR2 are SGHTA and FQGNSA. The V end lost 5 bases, the J end lost 1 base, and 17 bases lay between the germline ends. The CDR3 contains 16 residues. CDR3 loop: CASSSPSGAKNTEAFF. CDR3 DNA sequence: TGTGCCAGCAGCAGCCCTTCGGGTGCCAAGAACACTGAAGCTTTCTTT. The variable domain in full, with the rest retrieved from reference TRBV7-2 and TRBJ1-1, is GAGVSQSPSNKVTEKGKDVELRCDPISGHTALYWYRQSLGQGLEFLIYFQGNSAPDKSGLPSDRFSAERTGGSVSTLTIQRTQQEDSAVYLCASSSPSGAKNTEAFFGQGTRLTVV.

This chain links TRBV10-2 with TRBJ1-1, with 7 bases lining up with TRBD1. CDR3 length: 15 residues. Germline V gives CDR1 WSHSY, CDR2 SAAADI. The V segment lost 2 bases and the J segment 0 bases; nucleotides outside the gene matches: 3. Written as DNA, the CDR3 is TGCGCCAGCAGTGAGCAGGGGGGAATGAACACTGAAGCTTTCTTT. Protein sequence: CASSEQGGMNTEAFF.

The chain links TRBV18 to TRBJ1-1, with a weak D call TRBD1 (5 bases). In germline, CDR1 is KGHSH, CDR2 LQKENI. The CDR3 covers 14 residues. V shed 6 bases and J shed 4 bases, with 15 bases lying between them. The CDR3 protein is CASSEGSGITEAFF. The CDR3 DNA reads TGTGCCAGCTCCGAGGGATCAGGGATCACTGAAGCTTTCTTT.

The chain uses TRBV6-6 and TRBJ1-2; TRBD1 agrees at 7 bases. V was pared by 4 bases and J by 6 bases, with 11 bases of the junction left unmatched. The CDR3 is 15 residues long. The germline CDR1 and CDR2 sequences are MNHNY and SVGAGI (reference sequence). The CDR3 bases are TGTGCCAGCAGTTTACCCGAGGAGGGGGCGAATGGCTACACCTTC. Translated: CASSLPEEGANGYTF.

The chain employs TRBV12-5 and TRBJ1-5, with D perhaps matching TRBD1 (5 bases). Germline V gene data show CDR1 as LGHNT and CDR2 as FRNRAP. This CDR3 has 19 residues. Trimming took off 6 bases at V and 0 bases at J, with 24 bases between the two ends. The CDR3 nucleotides are TGTGCTAGTGGGTTACCTGGCAGGCGAGGGGCTTATAGCAATCAGCCCCAGCATTTT. Amino acid sequence: CASGLPGRRGAYSNQPQHF.

This chain joins TRBV11-1 and TRBJ1-1; no definite D call. Germline V CDR1 and CDR2: SGHAT, FQDESV (reference sequence). The V gene lost 3 bases and the J gene lost 5 bases, with 4 bases spanning the gap. The CDR3 extends over 11 amino acids. In DNA form, the CDR3 reads TGTGCCAGCAGCTTCTATACTGAAGCTTTCTTT. Its translation: CASSFYTEAFF.

The V and J genes are TRBV24-1 and TRBJ2-1; 7 bases are shared with TRBD1. Germline-derived CDR1 and CDR2 are KGHDR and SFDVKD. V dropped 4 bases and J dropped 8; count of bases not matched to a gene: 4. This CDR3 has 13 residues. DNA for the CDR3: TGTGCCACCAGTGAGACAGGGTTGCATGAGCAGTTCTTC. Translation: CATSETGLHEQFF.

This clone was observed once. This chain links TRBV5-1 with TRBJ2-3, with 13 bases matching TRBD2. The V and J ends lost 0 bases and 1 base, in that order; junction bases with no gene match: 8. Germline V CDR1 and CDR2: SGHRS, YFSETQ. CDR3 length: 19 residues. The CDR3 sequence: CASSLETSGGQGGTDTQYF. The CDR3 nucleotides read TGCGCCAGCAGCTTGGAGACTAGCGGGGGGCAGGGGGGCACAGATACGCAGTATTTT.

This chain joins TRBV24-1 and TRBJ1-2; 10 bases agree with TRBD1. Germline values: CDR1 KGHDR, CDR2 SFDVKD. V trimming: 7 bases; J trimming: 0 bases; junction bases outside the gene matches: 13. This CDR3 region has 18 residues. CDR3 region: CATRGKGQGLKSNYGYTF. DNA of the CDR3: TGTGCCACCAGGGGAAAGGGACAGGGGCTTAAGTCTAACTATGGCTACACCTTC.

The chain combines TRBV10-3 with TRBJ2-7; possibly TRBD2 for D (6 bases). CDR3 length equals 14 residues. V shed 2 bases and J shed 2 bases, with 10 bases lying between them. Germline V gives CDR1 ENHRY, CDR2 SYGVKD. CDR3 sequence reads: CAISEPGLPYEQYF. In nucleotides, the CDR3 is TGTGCCATCAGTGAGCCTGGACTACCCTACGAGCAGTACTTC.

This chain uses TRBV21-1 with TRBJ1-5. TRBV21-1 is listed as a pseudogene. CDR3 length: 14 residues. CDR3 DNA: TGTGCCAGCAGCAAAGCCGGGGTTTGTCAGCCCCAGCATTTT. Encoded protein: CASSKAGVCQPQHF.

This clone was seen once. The gene calls are TRBV10-2 and TRBJ2-1, with TRBD2 identical over 12 bases. V lost 4 bases and J lost 4; bases outside the gene matches: 2. CDR1 and CDR2 from the germline V gene are WSHSY and SAAADI. The CDR3 sequence is 15 residues long. The CDR3 here is CASSGTSGTYNEQFF. CDR3 in DNA: TGCGCCAGCAGTGGGACTAGCGGGACTTACAATGAGCAGTTCTTC.

This clone has a single count. This chain joins TRBV19 and TRBJ2-3; D perhaps matches TRBD2 (7 bases). Germline V gene lookup returns CDR1 LNHDA and CDR2 SQIVND (reference sequence). The length of the CDR3 is 16 residues. V was cut by 3 bases and J by 5 bases, with 18 bases left in between. CDR3: CASSIGGAVKEDTQYF. The CDR3 DNA sequence: TGTGCCAGTAGTATTGGGGGGGCGGTGAAGGAAGATACGCAGTATTTT.

V is TRBV19 and J is TRBJ2-1, with 13 bases fitting TRBD2. The CDR3 extends over 15 amino acids. Germline CDR1 LNHDA, CDR2 SQIVND (reference sequence). Losses at the gene ends were 3 bases for V and 7 bases for J; bases not matched to a gene: 3. The CDR3 sequence: CASSIGTSGVNEQFF. The DNA of the CDR3 is TGTGCCAGTAGTATCGGGACTAGCGGGGTAAATGAGCAGTTCTTC.